This T cell receptor beta chain was sequenced for a study of blood T cell repertoires in COVID-19. Study information: Sample material is recorded as cDNA or gDNA derived from T cells, B-cell-depleted T cells, or PBMCs.

Germline V gene sequence: CDR1 MNHEY, CDR2 SMNVEV (reference sequence). Trimming removed 5 bases at V and 3 bases at J, with 16 bases between. The CDR3 runs 15 residues. Original methodology: Estimation of nucleated cell counts was performed using reference gene primer amplification. Clones were sequenced by immunoSEQ multiplex PCR, and TCRdb holds only the in-frame ones, with some missing. V and J calls and clone size are given by that table; D and trimming were obtained from the DNA. Among tens of thousands of clones, about 80% were seen once, and the ten largest hold around 4.8%. The J gene is TRBJ1-2, the V gene TRBV27; D might be TRBD1 (5 bases). Sequencing input: peripheral blood. The sequence came from a woman between 70 and 85 years old with acute or convalescent COVID-19. The CDR3, as DNA: TGTGCCAGCAGTCCGATACAGGAGGGGTACTATGGCTACACCTTC. This codes for CASSPIQEGYYGYTF.